This T cell receptor beta chain is from a study of T-cell memory formation after mild COVID-19. General observations from the study: Certain responding clones were present in pre-infection memory, suggesting participation of cross-reactive memory. Researchers report contracting CD4+ clones mostly in CM and EM, with CD8+ clones in EMRA. Later expanders leaned CD4+, whereas clones that contracted between day 15 and 85 were balanced CD4/CD8.

TCR alpha and TCR beta cDNA libraries carrying sample barcodes and UMIs were produced by 5'RACE using constant-segment primers. TCRdb reprocessed the 5' RACE reads via MiXCR and lists one record per CDR3 protein. The sample holds 250,000 to 300,000 distinct CDR3 sequences, roughly 8.2% seen once. V was clipped by 10 bases and J by 2 bases; unmatched bases: 2. CDR3 length: 12 residues. This clonotype has a count of ten or more. As yet, its antigen is unknown. The sequencing sample was made of PBMCs or a T cell subset sorted from them (not recorded which). This clonotype originated in a man aged 18 to 30 who had mild COVID-19 (a few samples of this study predate the infection). Cell type and time point are not known. This chain uses TRBV12-3 or TRBV12-4 with TRBJ1-5; 7 bases map to TRBD1. The CDR3 reads CATGQGNQPQHF. For the CDR3, the DNA is TGTGCCACAGGACAGGGCAATCAGCCCCAGCATTTT.